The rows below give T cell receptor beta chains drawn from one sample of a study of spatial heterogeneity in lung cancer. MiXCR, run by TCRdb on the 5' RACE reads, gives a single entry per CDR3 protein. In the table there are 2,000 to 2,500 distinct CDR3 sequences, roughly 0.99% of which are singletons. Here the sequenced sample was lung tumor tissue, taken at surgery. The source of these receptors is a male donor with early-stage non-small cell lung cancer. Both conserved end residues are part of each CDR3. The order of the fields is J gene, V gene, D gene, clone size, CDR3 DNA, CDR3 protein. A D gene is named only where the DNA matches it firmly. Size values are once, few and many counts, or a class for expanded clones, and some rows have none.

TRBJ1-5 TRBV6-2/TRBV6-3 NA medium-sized TGTGCCAGCATGATGACAGGCAGTCATCAGCCCCAGCATTTT CASMMTGSHQPQHF
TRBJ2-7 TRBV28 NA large TGTGCCAGCAGTCGGGCAGGTCTTGGGTACGAGCAGTACTTC CASSRAGLGYEQYF
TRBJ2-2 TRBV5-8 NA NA TGTGACAGCAGCTTGGAGGTCACCGGGGAGATGTTGTTT CDSSLEVTGEMLF
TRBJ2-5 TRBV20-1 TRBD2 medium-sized TGCAGTGCTGGGCGGCTAGCGGGAGCAGAGACCCAGTACTTC CSAGRLAGAETQYF
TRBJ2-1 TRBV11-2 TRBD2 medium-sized TGTGCCAGCAGCTTAGGTCCCCTTAGCGGGACTACGAGCTCCTACAATGAGCAGTTCTTC CASSLGPLSGTTSSYNEQFF
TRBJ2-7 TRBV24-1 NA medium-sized TGTGCCACCCCCCAGGGGGGGGTTAAGAACGAGCAGTACTTC CATPQGGVKNEQYF
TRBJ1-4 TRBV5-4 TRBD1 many TGTGCCAGCAGCTTGCGGCAGGGGGCAACTGAAAAACTGTTTTTT CASSLRQGATEKLFF
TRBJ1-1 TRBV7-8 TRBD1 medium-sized TGTGCCAGCAGCTTACAGGGGGCAACGGTGAACACTGAAGCTTTCTTT CASSLQGATVNTEAFF
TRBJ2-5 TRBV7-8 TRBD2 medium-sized TGTGCCAGCAGCTTAACTAGGGGTTCAGGGACTAGCGGGAGTCGAGAGACCCAGTACTTC CASSLTRGSGTSGSRETQYF
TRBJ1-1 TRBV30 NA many TGTGCCTGGAGTGTACTTGATAGATTCACTGAAGCTTTCTTT CAWSVLDRFTEAFF
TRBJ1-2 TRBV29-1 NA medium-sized TGCAGCGCCGCCCCCTTACAGGAAAACTATGGCTACACCTTC CSAAPLQENYGYTF
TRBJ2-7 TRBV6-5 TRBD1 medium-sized TGTGCCAGCACGAGGGCAGGGGGCTACGAGCAGTACTTC CASTRAGGYEQYF
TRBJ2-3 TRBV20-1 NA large TGCAGTGCCTGGACAGCAGGTACAGATACGCAGTATTTT CSAWTAGTDTQYF
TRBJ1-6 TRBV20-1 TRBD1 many TGCAGTGCTAGAGATTTTGGACAGGGAAAGGATTCACCCCTCCACTTT CSARDFGQGKDSPLHF
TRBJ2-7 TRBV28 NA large TGTGCCAGCAGTTTGAGAACAGGCTCCCTGATCTACGAGCAGTACTTC CASSLRTGSLIYEQYF
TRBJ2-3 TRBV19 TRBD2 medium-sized TGTGCCAGTAGTATACGCGGACTAGCGGGGACTAGCACAGATACGCAGTATTTT CASSIRGLAGTSTDTQYF
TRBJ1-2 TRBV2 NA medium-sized TGTGCCAGCAGTGCGACAGTTTCTAACTATGGCTACACCTTC CASSATVSNYGYTF
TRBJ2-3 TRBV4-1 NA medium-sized TGCGCCAGCAGCCAAGAAGGAGTAGCCACAGATACGCAGTATTTT CASSQEGVATDTQYF
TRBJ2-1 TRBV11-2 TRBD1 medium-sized TGTGCCAGCAGCTCTCTACGACAGGGGGTAATACACAATGAGCAGTTCTTC CASSSLRQGVIHNEQFF
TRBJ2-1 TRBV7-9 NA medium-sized TGTGCCAGCAGCTTAAGGGGGGGGACCTACAATGAGCAGTTCTTC CASSLRGGTYNEQFF
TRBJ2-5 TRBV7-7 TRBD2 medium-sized TGTGCCAGCAGCCGGACTAGCGGGAGCGTCGGTGAGACCCAGTACTTC CASSRTSGSVGETQYF
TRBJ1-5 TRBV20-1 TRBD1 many TGCAGTGCTAGATCAGGGGGCGCGGGATTTAGCAATCAGCCCCAGCATTTT CSARSGGAGFSNQPQHF
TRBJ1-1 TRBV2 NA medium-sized TGTGCCAGCAGTGAACAGGGCTCCGTGAACACTGAAGCTTTCTTT CASSEQGSVNTEAFF
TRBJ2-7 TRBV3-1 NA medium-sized TGTGCCAGCAGCCAAGGGGATCAGGTCCTGTACTTC CASSQGDQVLYF
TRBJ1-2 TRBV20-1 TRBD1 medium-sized TGCAGTGCTAGCGTGGGACAGGGGGACTATGGCTACACCTTC CSASVGQGDYGYTF
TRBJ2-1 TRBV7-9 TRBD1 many TGTGCCAGTAAGGGACAGGGGGAACACAATGAGCAGTTCTTC CASKGQGEHNEQFF
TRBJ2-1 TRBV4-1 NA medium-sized TGCGCCAGCAGCCAAGAAGGGTCCGACTACAATGAGCAGTTCTTC CASSQEGSDYNEQFF
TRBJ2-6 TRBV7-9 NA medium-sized TGTGCCAGCAGCTTAACGGCGGCTGGGGCCAACGTCCTGACTTTC CASSLTAAGANVLTF
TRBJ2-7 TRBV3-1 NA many TGTGCCAGCAGCCAAGCCCACGAGCAGTACTTC CASSQAHEQYF
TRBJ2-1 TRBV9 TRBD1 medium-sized TGTGCCAGCAGCGGGGACAGGGGGTCGGGGGATGAGCAGTTCTTC CASSGDRGSGDEQFF
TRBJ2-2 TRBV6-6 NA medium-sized TGTGCCAGCAGTTACTCAGAGGGAACCGGGGAGCTGTTTTTT CASSYSEGTGELFF
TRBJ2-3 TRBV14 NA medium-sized TGTGCCAGCAGCCAAGCTAGTAATACGCAGTATTTT CASSQASNTQYF
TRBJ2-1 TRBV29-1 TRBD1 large TGCAGCGATTGGGCTAGGGGGCGAGCGGTATACAATGAGCAGTTCTTC CSDWARGRAVYNEQFF
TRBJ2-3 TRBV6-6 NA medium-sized TGTGCCAGCAGTTACAAGAGGGAAGATACGCAGTATTTT CASSYKREDTQYF
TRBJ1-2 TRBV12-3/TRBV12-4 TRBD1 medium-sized TGTGCCAGCAGTCCCGACAGGGTAAGCGGCTACACCTTC CASSPDRVSGYTF
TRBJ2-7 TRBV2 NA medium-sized TGTGCCAGCAGTGTGGCGCAGACCTACGAGCAGTACTTC CASSVAQTYEQYF
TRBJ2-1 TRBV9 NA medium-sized TGTGCCAGCAGCGTAGCGAACAGGGACAATGAGCAGTTCTTC CASSVANRDNEQFF
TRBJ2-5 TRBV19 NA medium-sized TGTGCCAGTAGTAGGGCTACTTCCTTAGAGGAGACCCAGTACTTC CASSRATSLEETQYF
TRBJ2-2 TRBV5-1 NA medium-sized TGCGCCAGCAGCTTACAGGGAATGGTCACCGGGGAGCTGTTTTTT CASSLQGMVTGELFF
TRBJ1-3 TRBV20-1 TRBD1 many TGCAGTGCTAGAGAGATAGGACAGGGATACACCATATATTTT CSAREIGQGYTIYF
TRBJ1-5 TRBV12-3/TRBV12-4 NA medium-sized TGTGCCAGCAGTCCGGATTATAGCAATCAGCCCCAGCATTTT CASSPDYSNQPQHF
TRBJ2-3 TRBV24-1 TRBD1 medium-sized TGTGCCACCAGTGACCAGGGGACAGGGGACCCAGATACGCAGTATTTT CATSDQGTGDPDTQYF
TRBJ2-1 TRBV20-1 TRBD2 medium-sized TGCAGTGCCAGGCCCCTAGCGGGAGAGAGCAATGAGCAGTTCTTC CSARPLAGESNEQFF
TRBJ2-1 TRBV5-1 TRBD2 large TGCGCCAGCAGCAGGGGACTAGCGGGAGGCCTTCAGAATGAGCAGTTCTTC CASSRGLAGGLQNEQFF
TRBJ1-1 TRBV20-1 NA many TGCAGTGCTAATCCGGGGAACACTGAAGCTTTCTTT CSANPGNTEAFF
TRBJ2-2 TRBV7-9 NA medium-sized TGTGCCATCAGTCCCGAGAACACCGGGGAGCTGTTTTTT CAISPENTGELFF
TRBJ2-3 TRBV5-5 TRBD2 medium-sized TGTGCCAGCAGCCACGGGTTAGCGGGGTCGGATACGCAGTATTTT CASSHGLAGSDTQYF
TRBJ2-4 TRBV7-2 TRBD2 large TGTGCCAGCAGCTTAGGGGGACTAGCGGGGGAAAACATTCAGTACTTC CASSLGGLAGENIQYF
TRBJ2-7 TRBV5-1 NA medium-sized TGCGCCAGCAGCTTGTCCTCCTACGAGCAGTACTTC CASSLSSYEQYF
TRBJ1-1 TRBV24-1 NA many TGTGCCACCAGGGGGGAGGCCCAGAACACTGAAGCTTTCTTT CATRGEAQNTEAFF
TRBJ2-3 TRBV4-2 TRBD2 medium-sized TGTGCCAGCAGCCAAGTAGGTAGCGGGAGGGAAATCACAGATACGCAGTATTTT CASSQVGSGREITDTQYF